A single T cell receptor (beta chain) is shown here with its context. CDR1 and CDR2 (germline): MDHEN, SYDVKM. The CDR3 spans 15 residues. V dropped 5 bases and J dropped 0; count of bases not matched to a gene: 6. This entry is derived from a study of cytomegalovirus exposure and HLA in healthy donors. This PCR relied on a set of 60 Vbeta primers and 13 Jbeta primers. The table came from immunoSEQ multiplex PCR; TCRdb's copy has only in-frame clones and leaves some out. The sample gives about 160,000 clones, approximately 78% of which show up once; more than 0.9% is in the top ten. The sample comprised PBMCs. This receptor was identified in a girl aged 2-10 years in good health and CMV-seropositive. The chain links TRBV28 to TRBJ2-7; 8 bases map to TRBD1. The CDR3 loop reads CASSLGQGYSYEQYF. In nucleotides, the CDR3 is TGTGCCAGCAGTCTAGGACAGGGATACTCCTACGAGCAGTACTTC.